The clone carrying this TCR beta chain has ten or more counts. This sample stems from a study of regulatory T cells in long-lasting Graves disease. Time point: newly diagnosed GD, antithyroid drugs for less than 3 months. Extracted RNA from PBMCs served as the source of the TCR library. In this cohort, patients came from an endocrinology department located in Xi'an, China. Arm-PCR of CDR3 regions and iRepertoire HTBI primers were the basis on which TCR beta libraries were built. MiXCR, run by TCRdb on the multiplex PCR reads, gives a single entry per CDR3 protein. The sample lists hundreds of thousands of distinct CDR3 sequences; approximately 16% were seen once. This CDR3 contains 13 residues. From germline, CDR1 is SGHNT and CDR2 YENEEA. The V gene lost 2 bases and the J gene lost 1 base, with 5 bases spanning the gap. This same sample was also part of a study on T cells in Graves' hyperthyroidism and ophthalmopathy. Per that paper: The TCR CDR3 was amplified in a first-round RT-PCR using the HTBI primer set.

The specimen was peripheral blood mononuclear cells (PBMCs), collected at new diagnosis, from a patient treated with antithyroid drugs. The sequence came from a man aged 35 to 55 with Graves disease. The V call is TRBV11-3, the J call TRBJ1-1; D ambiguous. The CDR3 DNA is TGTGCCAGCAGCTTAATCGCGAACACTGAAGCTTTCTTT. It specifies CASSLIANTEAFF.